The rows below give T cell receptor beta chains drawn from one sample of a study of shared clonotypes between healthy human individuals. Profiling relied on immunoSEQ multiplex PCR, and the TCRdb table lists in-frame clones only, not all of them. The data show about 2.3 million clones, roughly 90% seen once. Input material: naive CD4+ T cells from PBMCs. These receptors originate from a man in his late teens or twenties in good health. Some clones in this sample may be carry-over from other donors' samples. Each CDR3 is given without its conserved first and last residue. Each record gives: V gene, D gene, CDR3 protein. The D gene is left open where the match is weak.

TRBV11-2,TRBD2,AIGYRNWAGENTDTQY
TRBV5-6,TRBD1,ASSPRQGLGYGYT
TRBV5-1,-,ASSLGAYDYT
TRBV9,-,ASSVERLRETQY
TRBV6-5,-,ASSYSREGGYT
TRBV5-1,-,ASSLAGKSTDTQY
TRBV30,-,AWSVGQILAEAF
TRBV11-2,-,ASSLGIAPSTDTQY
TRBV15,-,ATSRDPQGDYGYT
TRBV5-1,-,ASSLGAGDTDTQY
TRBV27,-,ASSPYPGFEQY
TRBV2,TRBD1,ASTPGGLGTGELF
TRBV6-5,TRBD1,ASSYSRDSTQY
TRBV5-6,TRBD2,ASSTGLAGSTDTQY
TRBV19,TRBD1,ASNKPGQGGNQPQH
TRBV19,-,ASSTTNTATYEQY
TRBV2,-,ASSEAAPRMSNEQF
TRBV28,TRBD1,ASSLPGQGRGTEAF
TRBV28,-,ASSPAGNQPQH
TRBV19,-,ATAGLNQPQH
TRBV15,TRBD1,ATSRGRGRLDNQPQH
TRBV6-1,-,ASRAGGPNEQF
TRBV6-5,-,ASRRQGISGNTIY
TRBV6-1,-,ASSAGFADTQY
TRBV5-1,TRBD1,ASSSGTGGQPQH